These 21 T cell receptor beta chains originate from one sample sequenced in a study of CD8+CD57+ T cells in acquired aplastic anemia. Sequencing involved patients with CD8+CD57+ cell expansion previously shown by flow cytometry. The study profiled TCR beta VDJ and CDR3 using genomic DNA as template. MiXCR, run by TCRdb on the reads, gives a single entry per CDR3 protein. The profile shows 200,000 to 250,000 distinct CDR3 sequences, around 49% of them singletons. Sequencing input: sorted CD4+, CD8+, or CD8+CD57+ T cells (not recorded which) from PBMCs. These receptors came from a human donor with aplastic anemia.

The chain combines TRBV2 with TRBJ1-6; D is undetermined. The CDR3 is 12 amino acids. Trimming cost V 8 bases and J 7 bases, with 9 bases left between them. The germline V gene encodes CDR1 SNHLY and CDR2 FYNNEI. CDR3 DNA: TGTGCCAGCTTAGATCCCAATTCACCCCTCCACTTT. This codes for CASLDPNSPLHF.

This clonotype was observed a single time. The chain combines TRBV19 with TRBJ1-6; D ambiguous. V was trimmed by 3 bases and J by 5 bases, leaving 8 bases between them. CDR1 and CDR2 (germline): LNHDA, SQIVND (reference sequence). This CDR3 region has 14 residues. The CDR3 nucleotides read TGTGCCAGTAGTATCAGAGGAGATAATTCACCCCTCCACTTT. Translated, it gives CASSIRGDNSPLHF.

The chain recombines TRBV25-1 with TRBJ1-2, with no clear D. This CDR3 comprises 13 residues. Trimming took 3 bases from V and 3 from J, leaving 8 bases between them. Germline V gene sequence: CDR1 MGHDK, CDR2 SYGVNS. The CDR3 sequence is CASSDQGHYGYTF. For the CDR3, the DNA is TGTGCCAGCAGTGATCAAGGGCACTATGGCTACACCTTC.

The chain uses TRBV10-3 and TRBJ2-7; D unclear. V was pared by 10 bases and J by 5 bases, with 9 bases between. The CDR3 length is 10 residues. Germline values: CDR1 ENHRY, CDR2 SYGVKD. The CDR3 region is CASMVHEQYF. The CDR3 region has the DNA TGTGCCAGCATGGTCCACGAGCAGTACTTC.

This clonotype was seen ten or more times. The chain couples TRBV11-1 to TRBJ1-6; 7 nucleotides match TRBD1. CDR1 is SGHAT, CDR2 FQDESV, per germline (reference sequence). J gave up 5 bases and V 6 bases, and 4 bases lay outside the gene matches. The CDR3 consists of 14 residues. The CDR3 here is CASRRDRDNSPLHF. The CDR3 DNA reads TGTGCCAGCAGACGCGACAGGGATAATTCACCCCTCCACTTT.

There are a few counts of this clonotype. A much larger clone lies a single base off, so this may be a read error. This rearrangement joins TRBV6-1 to TRBJ1-2; D remains unclear. This CDR3 is 14 amino acids long. The germline gives CDR1 MNHNS, CDR2 SASEGT. The CDR3 protein is CASGELGGIPGYTF. The CDR3, as DNA: TGTGCCAGCGGTGAACTTGGAGGCATTCCCGGCTACACCTTC.

This clonotype was observed a handful of times. The rearrangement uses TRBV18 and TRBJ1-1, with TRBD1 as a possible D gene (6 bases). There are 15 residues in the CDR3. With 1 base removed from V and 0 bases from J, the gap between germline ends came to 9 bases. From germline, CDR1 is KGHSH and CDR2 LQKENI. The DNA of the CDR3 is TGTGCCAGCTCACCACGGGAGGGGGTGAACACTGAAGCTTTCTTT. Translation: CASSPREGVNTEAFF.

This clonotype was counted a few times. The chain uses TRBV2 and TRBJ1-1, with 9 bases that match TRBD1. This CDR3 is built from 14 residues. Germline CDR1 reads SNHLY; CDR2 reads FYNNEI. V trimming: 7 bases; J trimming: 5 bases; junction bases outside the gene matches: 8. CDR3 residues: CASTNRGLGTEAFF. The CDR3 nucleotides are TGTGCCAGCACCAACAGGGGGCTGGGGACTGAAGCTTTCTTT.

The rearrangement joins TRBV29-1 to TRBJ1-1; TRBD1 aligns across 10 bases. The CDR3 runs to 10 residues. Trimming at V came to 7 bases and at J to 11 bases, leaving 4 bases not matched to a gene. Germline CDR1 is SQVTM and CDR2 is ANQGSEA. CDR3 bases: TGCAGCGCAAGGACAGGGGGGGCTTTCTTT. Amino acids: CSARTGGAFF.

With respect to this clonotype: A read error may be the cause here, since a much bigger clone is one base away. The chain has TRBV5-6 and TRBJ1-1; possibly TRBD1 for D (6 bases). The CDR3 spans 15 residues. CDR1 is SGHDT and CDR2 is YYEEEE in the germline V gene. CDR3 nucleotide sequence: TGTGCCAGCAGCGTGGGGCCAACAGGGTCCACTGAAGCTCTCTTT. It translates to CASSVGPTGSTEALF.

This clonotype turned up a few times. V and J are TRBV3-1 and TRBJ2-7; D might be TRBD1 (7 bases). Trimming pared 1 base from V and 0 bases from J, leaving 16 bases between. The length of the CDR3 is 17 residues. Germline V gives CDR1 LGHDT, CDR2 YNNKEL (reference sequence). The CDR3 spells CASSQGRGPGGSYEQYF. The CDR3 bases are TGTGCCAGCAGCCAAGGACGGGGGCCAGGGGGCTCCTACGAGCAGTACTTC.

The chain has TRBV5-1 and TRBJ2-3, with TRBD2 matching over 7 bases. This CDR3 region has 15 residues. V lost 5 bases to trimming and J lost 4 bases; unmatched junction nucleotides: 10. The germline V gene encodes CDR1 SGHRS and CDR2 YFSETQ. CDR3 loop: CASRREGHMADTQYF. The CDR3 bases are TGCGCCAGCAGGAGGGAGGGCCATATGGCAGATACGCAGTATTTT.

The chain joins TRBV9 to TRBJ2-3, with D perhaps matching TRBD1 (6 bases). Germline values: CDR1 SGDLS, CDR2 YYNGEE. The V and J ends lost 3 bases and 1 base respectively, with 15 bases between them. This CDR3 is built from 16 residues. In DNA, the CDR3 is TGTGCCAGCAGCGAAGTTGATGCAGGGGGCACAGATACGCAGTATTTT. This sequence encodes CASSEVDAGGTDTQYF.

About this clonotype itself: A read error is likely, as this CDR3 ends without the conserved phenylalanine or tryptophan. Because the CDR3's place on the DNA is in doubt, the DNA is left out and the CDR3 is given as listed by TCRdb. This chain connects TRBV29-1 to TRBJ1-2; the table's D gene call, TRBD1, was not cross checked with the DNA. The CDR3 extends over 11 residues, inclusive of both ends. The germline CDR1 and CDR2 sequences are SQVTM and ANQGSEA. The CDR3 sequence: CSVPGQGLGGL.

Only a few counts were recorded for this clonotype. The gene calls are TRBV18 and TRBJ2-5; D unclear. Trimming stripped 1 base from V and 1 base from J, with 4 bases between. The germline gives CDR1 KGHSH, CDR2 LQKENI. The CDR3 runs to 13 residues. The CDR3 here is CASSPHPQETQYF. The CDR3 DNA is TGTGCCAGCTCACCACACCCCCAAGAGACCCAGTACTTC.

This clonotype was seen repeatedly, ten times or more. The chain joins TRBV5-5 to TRBJ1-1; unclear D gene. The CDR3 is 13 residues long. The germline gives CDR1 SGHKS, CDR2 YYEKEE (reference sequence). The V end was cut by 6 bases, the J end by 1 base, with 10 bases between. CDR3 DNA: TGTGCCAGCACCCTGGAAAGGAACACTGAAGCTTTCTTT. This sequence encodes CASTLERNTEAFF.

This chain joins TRBV6-1 and TRBJ2-2; D gene uncertain. V dropped 6 bases and J dropped 6 bases, with 11 bases sitting between them. Germline V gene sequence: CDR1 MNHNS, CDR2 SASEGT. The CDR3 is 13 residues long. CDR3: CASRTIGSGELFF. The DNA of the CDR3 is TGTGCCAGCAGAACCATAGGTTCCGGGGAGCTGTTTTTT.

The V call is TRBV24-1, the J call TRBJ2-1; TRBD2 is a possible D gene (6 bases). Per the germline V gene, CDR1 is KGHDR and CDR2 is SFDVKD. V shed 11 bases and J shed 0 bases, with 19 bases lying between them. This CDR3 comprises 16 residues. DNA for the CDR3: TGTGCCAACCCGACGACGGGGGTAAGCTCCTACAATGAGCAGTTCTTC. Its translation: CANPTTGVSSYNEQFF.

On this clonotype itself: A much larger clone differs from this one at a single base, so this may be a read error. The missing conserved phenylalanine or tryptophan at the end of this CDR3 makes a read error likely. The chain links TRBV19 to TRBJ2-7; 12 bases match TRBD1. The CDR3 is 13 residues long. Germline CDR1 reads LNHDA; CDR2 reads SQIVND (reference sequence). Losses at the gene ends were 5 bases for V and 6 bases for J; bases not matched to a gene: 2. DNA for the CDR3: TGTGCCAGTAGTCGGGACAGGGGGCGCGAGCAGTACCTC. Its protein is CASSRDRGREQYL.

The V and J genes are TRBV9 and TRBJ2-1; tentative D call: TRBD2 (7 bases). V dropped 4 bases and J dropped 7 bases, with 15 bases sitting between them. The germline V gene has CDR1 SGDLS and CDR2 YYNGEE. The CDR3 contains 14 residues. The CDR3 loop reads CASSQEGGDNEQFF. The CDR3, as DNA: TGTGCCAGCAGCCAGGAGGGGGGGGATAATGAGCAGTTCTTC.

This clonotype came up many times. This chain links TRBV4-1 with TRBJ2-3; no definite D call. This CDR3 spans 16 amino acids. Trimming took off 0 bases at V and 3 bases at J, with 13 bases between the two ends. Per germline, CDR1 MGHRA and CDR2 YSYEKL. This chain's CDR3 is CASSQDGAASTDTQYF. As DNA, the CDR3 is TGCGCCAGCAGCCAAGATGGCGCAGCCTCAACAGATACGCAGTATTTT.